This is a list of T cell receptor beta chains from one sample in a study of blood T cell repertoires in COVID-19. Profiling relied on immunoSEQ multiplex PCR, and the TCRdb table lists in-frame clones only, not all of them. The sample includes 29,000 or so clones, approximately 67% of them seen just once. The sample comprised peripheral blood. The source of these receptors is a human donor in a cohort sampled during active COVID-19. CDR3s include the opening cysteine and the closing phenylalanine or tryptophan.

CDR3aa | j_gene | v_gene
CASSYKQTYGYTF | TRBJ1-2 | TRBV6-5
CASSAGFTEAFF | TRBJ1-1 | TRBV27
CASSSGQINQPQHF | TRBJ1-5 | TRBV7-2
CASSLQGYDTQYF | TRBJ2-3 | TRBV12-3/TRBV12-4
CASSLGTNEQYF | TRBJ2-7 | TRBV5-6
CASSPGLAEYEQYF | TRBJ2-7 | TRBV18
CASSNGQGFVYTF | TRBJ1-2 | TRBV5-1
CASSYRQGSGEAFF | TRBJ1-1 | TRBV6-5
CASSQTGGTNEKLFF | TRBJ1-4 | TRBV7-2
CASSRQLAGARNEQFF | TRBJ2-1 | TRBV7-6
CASSLVAGVPQETQYF | TRBJ2-5 | TRBV5-1
CASSSRGDNEQFF | TRBJ2-1 | TRBV7-9
CASSKTGAGNTIYF | TRBJ1-3 | TRBV19
CASSITGSYNEQFF | TRBJ2-1 | TRBV19
CASSLGTYQDEQFF | TRBJ2-1 | TRBV7-2
CASSLSFDSPLHF | TRBJ1-6 | TRBV5-6
CASSQGQGRETQYF | TRBJ2-5 | TRBV5-1
CASSQDRGSGNTIYF | TRBJ1-3 | TRBV4-1
CASSQEAGGANGNTIYF | TRBJ1-3 | TRBV4-3
CASSWGEISYEQYF | TRBJ2-7 | TRBV3-1/TRBV3-2
CASSHLPNPGSGGDEQYF | TRBJ2-7 | TRBV4-1
CASRTLLNSPLHF | TRBJ1-6 | TRBV2
CASSPGTGKNLQETQYF | TRBJ2-5 | TRBV27
CASTGQGGKTQYF | TRBJ2-5 | TRBV28
CASSYSTGGDYGYTF | TRBJ1-2 | TRBV19
CASSLSGGRTGELFF | TRBJ2-2 | TRBV3-1/TRBV3-2
CSVRSGNRGGEQYF | TRBJ2-7 | TRBV29-1
CASSFTGGSEQYF | TRBJ2-7 | TRBV5-5
CASSPSRGTDTQYF | TRBJ2-3 | TRBV5-1
CASSEYGQATNEKLFF | TRBJ1-4 | TRBV25-1
CASSSGTGDDTQYF | TRBJ2-5 | TRBV7-2
CASSLAPGLADTGELFF | TRBJ2-2 | TRBV7-9
CAIKTSGYNEQFF | TRBJ2-1 | TRBV10-3
CASSATGGMDTQYF | TRBJ2-3 | TRBV7-9
CASSFWASGASRETQYF | TRBJ2-5 | TRBV27
CATSDSYYEQYF | TRBJ2-7 | TRBV24-1
CASGIDNQPQHF | TRBJ1-5 | TRBV12-5
CASSEEGVGRVGEQYF | TRBJ2-7 | TRBV2
CASPEDRGRQEQYF | TRBJ2-7 | TRBV6-5
CASSVQGLLYNEQFF | TRBJ2-1 | TRBV7-8
CASSKGYEQYF | TRBJ2-7 | TRBV28
CASKNTGGNSYEQYF | TRBJ2-7 | TRBV28
CASSLRSRAANGYTF | TRBJ1-2 | TRBV3-1/TRBV3-2
CASSHRDRGDEQYF | TRBJ2-7 | TRBV3-1/TRBV3-2
CASSLGPGRDYEQYF | TRBJ2-7 | TRBV7-2
CASSPTGPGLKYF | TRBJ2-4 | TRBV11-3
CASSWTGGAGANVLTF | TRBJ2-6 | TRBV5-1
CASSVDSTEQYF | TRBJ2-7 | TRBV9
CASSQEEGYYGYTF | TRBJ1-2 | TRBV4-1
CASSLLGGQPQHF | TRBJ1-5 | TRBV12-3/TRBV12-4
CASSQDGTVEAFF | TRBJ1-1 | TRBV4-3